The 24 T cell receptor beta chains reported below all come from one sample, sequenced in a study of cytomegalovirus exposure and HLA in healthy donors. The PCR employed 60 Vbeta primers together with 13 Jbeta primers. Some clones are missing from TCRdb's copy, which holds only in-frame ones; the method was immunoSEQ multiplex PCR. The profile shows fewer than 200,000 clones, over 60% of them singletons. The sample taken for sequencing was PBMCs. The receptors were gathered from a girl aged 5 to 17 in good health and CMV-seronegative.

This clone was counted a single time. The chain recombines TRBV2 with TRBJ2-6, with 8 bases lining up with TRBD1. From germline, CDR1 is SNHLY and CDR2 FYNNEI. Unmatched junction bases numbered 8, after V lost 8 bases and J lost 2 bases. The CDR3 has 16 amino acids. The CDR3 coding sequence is TGTGCCAGCCAGACAGGGGCCATGACTGGGGCCAACGTCCTGACTTTC. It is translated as CASQTGAMTGANVLTF.

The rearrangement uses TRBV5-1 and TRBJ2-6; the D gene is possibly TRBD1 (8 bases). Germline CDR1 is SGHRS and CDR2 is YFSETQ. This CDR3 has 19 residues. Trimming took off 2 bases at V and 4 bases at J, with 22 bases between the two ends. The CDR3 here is CASSFPPTGDYVGANVLTF. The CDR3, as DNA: TGCGCCAGCAGCTTTCCCCCGACAGGGGACTACGTGGGGGCCAACGTCCTGACTTTC.

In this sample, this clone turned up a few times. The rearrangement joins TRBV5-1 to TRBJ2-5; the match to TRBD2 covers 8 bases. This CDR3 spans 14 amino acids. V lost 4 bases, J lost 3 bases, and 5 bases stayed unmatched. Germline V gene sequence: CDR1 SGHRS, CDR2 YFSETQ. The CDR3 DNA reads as TGCGCCAGCAGCACGACTAGCGTAGAAGAGACCCAGTACTTC. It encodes CASSTTSVEETQYF.

CDR3 nucleotides: TGTGCCAGCAGCTTAGTGCAGGGTTCCACTGAAGCTTTCTTT. Translating gives CASSLVQGSTEAFF. The chain links TRBV7-9 to TRBJ1-1; D is perhaps TRBD1 (5 bases). This CDR3 contains 14 residues. V was clipped by 1 base and J by 4 bases, with 10 bases between them. The germline CDR1 and CDR2 sequences are SEHNR and FQNEAQ (reference sequence).

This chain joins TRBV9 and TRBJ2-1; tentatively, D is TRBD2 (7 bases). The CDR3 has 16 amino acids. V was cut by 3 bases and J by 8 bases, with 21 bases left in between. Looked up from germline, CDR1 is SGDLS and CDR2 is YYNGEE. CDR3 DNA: TGTGCCAGCAGCGGAGACCCCCGGGGGGCCTGGGATGAGCAGTTCTTC. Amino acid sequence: CASSGDPRGAWDEQFF.

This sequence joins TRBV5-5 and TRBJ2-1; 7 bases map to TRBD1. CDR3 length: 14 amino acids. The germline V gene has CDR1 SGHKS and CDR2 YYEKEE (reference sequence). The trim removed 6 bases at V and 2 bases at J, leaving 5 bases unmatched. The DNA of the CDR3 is TGTGCCAGCACCCTCGACAGGGCCTACAATGAGCAGTTCTTC. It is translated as CASTLDRAYNEQFF.

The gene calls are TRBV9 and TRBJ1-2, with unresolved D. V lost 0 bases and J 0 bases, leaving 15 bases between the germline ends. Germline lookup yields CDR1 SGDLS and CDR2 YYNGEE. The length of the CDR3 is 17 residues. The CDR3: CASSVGLRGSANYGYTF. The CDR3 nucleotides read TGTGCCAGCAGCGTAGGCCTCCGAGGCTCAGCTAACTATGGCTACACCTTC.

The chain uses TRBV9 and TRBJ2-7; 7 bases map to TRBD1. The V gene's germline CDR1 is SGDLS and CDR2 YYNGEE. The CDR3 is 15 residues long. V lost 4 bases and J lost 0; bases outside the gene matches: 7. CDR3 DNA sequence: TGTGCCAGCAGCCACGGGACAGATAGCTCCTACGAGCAGTACTTC. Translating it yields CASSHGTDSSYEQYF.

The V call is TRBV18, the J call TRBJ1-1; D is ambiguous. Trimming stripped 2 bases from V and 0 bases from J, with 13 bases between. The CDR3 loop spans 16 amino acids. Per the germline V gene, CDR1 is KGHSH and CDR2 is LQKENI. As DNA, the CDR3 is TGTGCCAGCTCACCAATTTCCCAGGAGGTGAACACTGAAGCTTTCTTT. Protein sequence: CASSPISQEVNTEAFF.

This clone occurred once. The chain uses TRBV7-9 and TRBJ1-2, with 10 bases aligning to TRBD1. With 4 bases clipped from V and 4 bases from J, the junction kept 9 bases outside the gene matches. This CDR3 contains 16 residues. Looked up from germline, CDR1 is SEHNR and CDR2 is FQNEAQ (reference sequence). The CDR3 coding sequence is TGTGCCAGCAGCTCCCGAATGACAGGGGGCACCTATGGCTACACCTTC. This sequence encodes CASSSRMTGGTYGYTF. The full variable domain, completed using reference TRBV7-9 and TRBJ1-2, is DTGVSQNPRHKITKRGQNVTFRCDPISEHNRLYWYRQTLGQGPEFLTYFQNEAQLEKSRLLSDRFSAERPKGSFSTLEIQRTEQGDSAMYLCASSSRMTGGTYGYTFGSGTRLTVV.

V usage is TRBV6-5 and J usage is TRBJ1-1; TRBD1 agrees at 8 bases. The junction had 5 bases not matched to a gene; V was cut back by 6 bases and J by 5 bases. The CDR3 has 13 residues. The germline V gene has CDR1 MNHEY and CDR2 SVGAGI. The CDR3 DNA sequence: TGTGCCAGCAGGTGGACAGGGAGTACTGAAGCTTTCTTT. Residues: CASRWTGSTEAFF.

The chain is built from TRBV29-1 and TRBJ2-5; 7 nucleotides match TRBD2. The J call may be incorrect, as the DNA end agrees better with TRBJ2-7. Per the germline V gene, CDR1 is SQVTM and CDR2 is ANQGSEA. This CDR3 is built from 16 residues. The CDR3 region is CSVFVWEGTGAYEQYF. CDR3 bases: TGCAGCGTTTTTGTGTGGGAGGGGACTGGGGCCTACGAGCAGTACTTC.

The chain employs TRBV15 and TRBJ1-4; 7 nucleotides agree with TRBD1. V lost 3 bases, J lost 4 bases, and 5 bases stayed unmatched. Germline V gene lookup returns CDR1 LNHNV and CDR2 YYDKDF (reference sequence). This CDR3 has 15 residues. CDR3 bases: TGTGCCACCAGCAGGGCGACAGGGCTTAATGAAAAACTGTTTTTT. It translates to CATSRATGLNEKLFF.

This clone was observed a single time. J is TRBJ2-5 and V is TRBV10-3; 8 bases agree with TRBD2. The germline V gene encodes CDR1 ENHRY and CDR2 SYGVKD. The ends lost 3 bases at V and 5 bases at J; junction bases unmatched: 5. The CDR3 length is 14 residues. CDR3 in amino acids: CAISESSGGETQYF. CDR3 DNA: TGTGCCATCAGTGAAAGCAGCGGGGGTGAGACCCAGTACTTC.

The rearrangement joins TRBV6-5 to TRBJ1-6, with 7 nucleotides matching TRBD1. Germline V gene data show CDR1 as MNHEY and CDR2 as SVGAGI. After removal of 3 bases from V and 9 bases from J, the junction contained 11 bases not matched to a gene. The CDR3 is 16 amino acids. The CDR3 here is CASSYNPTGPGSPLHF. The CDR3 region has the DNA TGTGCCAGCAGTTATAACCCGACAGGGCCGGGTTCACCCCTCCACTTT.

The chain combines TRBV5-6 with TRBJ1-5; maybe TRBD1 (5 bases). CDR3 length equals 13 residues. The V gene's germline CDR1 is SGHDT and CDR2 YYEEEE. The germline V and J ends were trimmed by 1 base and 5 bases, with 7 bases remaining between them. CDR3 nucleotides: TGTGCCAGCAGCTTGAAAGGGGATCAGCCCCAGCATTTT. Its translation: CASSLKGDQPQHF.

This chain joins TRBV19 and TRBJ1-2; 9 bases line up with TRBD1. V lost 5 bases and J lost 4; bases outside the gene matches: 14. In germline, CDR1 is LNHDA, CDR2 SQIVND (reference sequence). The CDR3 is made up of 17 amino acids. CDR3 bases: TGTGCCAGTAGTGATGTCTCGGGGTGGGACAGGGTCTATGGCTACACCTTC. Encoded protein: CASSDVSGWDRVYGYTF.

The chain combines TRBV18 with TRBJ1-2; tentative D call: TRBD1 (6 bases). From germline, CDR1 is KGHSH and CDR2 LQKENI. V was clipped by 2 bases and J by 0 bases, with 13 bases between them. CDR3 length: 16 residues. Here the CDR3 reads CASSPDSPGANYGYTF. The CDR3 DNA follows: TGTGCCAGCTCACCAGATTCCCCAGGGGCTAACTATGGCTACACCTTC.

CDR3 nucleotide sequence: TGTGCCAGCAGTGTGGCCAGTAACCAAGAGACCCAGTACTTC. Encoded protein: CASSVASNQETQYF. The chain joins TRBV6-1 to TRBJ2-5; no definite D call. The V end lost 4 bases, the J end lost 0 bases, and 9 bases lay between the germline ends. The germline V gene encodes CDR1 MNHNS and CDR2 SASEGT. This CDR3 is built from 14 residues.

Here the CDR3 DNA reads TGTGCCAGCCGTATTACAGGGATGGGTGATTCACCCCTCCACTTT. Protein: CASRITGMGDSPLHF. This sequence joins TRBV5-6 and TRBJ1-6, with D possibly TRBD1 on 6 matching bases. Germline V gene lookup returns CDR1 SGHDT and CDR2 YYEEEE. The CDR3 covers 15 residues. V lost 7 bases, J lost 8 bases, and 19 bases lay in between.

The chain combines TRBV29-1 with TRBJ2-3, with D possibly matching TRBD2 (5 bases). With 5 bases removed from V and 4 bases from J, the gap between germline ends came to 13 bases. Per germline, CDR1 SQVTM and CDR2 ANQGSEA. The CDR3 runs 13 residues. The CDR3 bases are TGCAGCGTTACGTACCTGAGGGCAGATACGCAGTATTTT. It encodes CSVTYLRADTQYF.

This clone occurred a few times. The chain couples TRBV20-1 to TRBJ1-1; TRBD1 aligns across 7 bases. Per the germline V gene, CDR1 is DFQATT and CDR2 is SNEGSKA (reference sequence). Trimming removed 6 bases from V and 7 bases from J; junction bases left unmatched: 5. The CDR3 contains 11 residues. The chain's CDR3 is CSAIRGDEAFF. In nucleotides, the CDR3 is TGCAGTGCGATCAGGGGGGATGAAGCTTTCTTT.

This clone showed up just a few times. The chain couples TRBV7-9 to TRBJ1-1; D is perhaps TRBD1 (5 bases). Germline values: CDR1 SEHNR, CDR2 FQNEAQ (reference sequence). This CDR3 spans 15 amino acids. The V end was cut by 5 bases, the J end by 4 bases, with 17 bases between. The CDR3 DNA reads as TGTGCCAGCAGCCCCTTTCAGGGTCGAAGCACTGAAGCTTTCTTT. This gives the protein CASSPFQGRSTEAFF.

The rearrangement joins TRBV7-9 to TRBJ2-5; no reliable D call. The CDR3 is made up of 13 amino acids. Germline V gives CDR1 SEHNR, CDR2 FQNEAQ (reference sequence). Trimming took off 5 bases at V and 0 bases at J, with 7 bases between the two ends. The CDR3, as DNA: TGTGCCAGCAGCCCCCCTAACCAAGAGACCCAGTACTTC. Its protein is CASSPPNQETQYF.